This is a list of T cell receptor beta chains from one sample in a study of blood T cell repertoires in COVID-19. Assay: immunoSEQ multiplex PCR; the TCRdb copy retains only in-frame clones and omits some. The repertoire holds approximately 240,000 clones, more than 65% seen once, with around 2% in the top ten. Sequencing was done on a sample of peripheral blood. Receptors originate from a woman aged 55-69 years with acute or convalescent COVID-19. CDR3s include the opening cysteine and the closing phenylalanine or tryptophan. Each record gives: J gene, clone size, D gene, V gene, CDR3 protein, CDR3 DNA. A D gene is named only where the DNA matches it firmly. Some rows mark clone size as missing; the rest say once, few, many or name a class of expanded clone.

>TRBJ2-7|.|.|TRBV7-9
CASDGGQLHEQYF
TGTGCCAGCGACGGGGGACAGTTGCACGAGCAGTACTTC
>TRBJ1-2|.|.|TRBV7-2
CASSLSGRNYGYTF
TGTGCCAGCAGCTTGTCCGGCAGGAACTATGGCTACACCTTC
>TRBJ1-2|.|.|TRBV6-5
CASSYSTIGSYGYTF
TGTGCCAGCAGTTACTCTACAATAGGGAGTTATGGCTACACCTTC
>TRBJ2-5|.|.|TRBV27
CASSLSPTRQETQYF
TGTGCCAGCAGTTTAAGCCCAACGAGACAAGAGACCCAGTACTTC
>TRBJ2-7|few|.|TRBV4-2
CASSEESWYEQYF
TGTGCCAGCAGCGAGGAAAGCTGGTACGAGCAGTACTTC
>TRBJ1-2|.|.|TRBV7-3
CASSLTPGDGYTF
TGTGCCAGCAGCTTAACGCCAGGGGATGGCTACACCTTC
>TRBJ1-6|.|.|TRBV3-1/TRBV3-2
CASSNRDINSPLHF
TGTGCCAGCAGCAACCGGGACATAAACTCACCCCTCCACTTT
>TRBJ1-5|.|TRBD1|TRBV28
CASSLTGGGPQHF
TGTGCCAGCAGTTTGACAGGGGGCGGCCCCCAGCATTTT
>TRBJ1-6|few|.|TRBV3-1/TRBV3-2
CASSYSEEASPLHF
TGTGCCAGCAGCTATTCGGAGGAGGCTTCACCCCTCCACTTT
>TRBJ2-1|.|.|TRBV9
CASSVDRGLYNEQFF
TGTGCCAGCAGCGTAGATCGGGGACTGTACAATGAGCAGTTCTTC
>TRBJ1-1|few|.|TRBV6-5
CASSYSGHRTEAFF
TGTGCCAGCAGTTATTCAGGTCACAGGACTGAAGCTTTCTTT
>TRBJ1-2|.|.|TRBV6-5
CASQEWGREDGYTF
TGTGCCAGTCAGGAGTGGGGAAGGGAGGATGGCTACACCTTC
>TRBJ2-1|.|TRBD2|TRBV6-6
CASSPLGLAGGASYNEQFF
TGTGCCAGCAGTCCCCTGGGACTAGCGGGGGGGGCCTCCTACAATGAGCAGTTCTTC
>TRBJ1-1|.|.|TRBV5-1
CASRVAQNTEAFF
TGCGCCAGCAGGGTGGCTCAGAACACTGAAGCTTTCTTT